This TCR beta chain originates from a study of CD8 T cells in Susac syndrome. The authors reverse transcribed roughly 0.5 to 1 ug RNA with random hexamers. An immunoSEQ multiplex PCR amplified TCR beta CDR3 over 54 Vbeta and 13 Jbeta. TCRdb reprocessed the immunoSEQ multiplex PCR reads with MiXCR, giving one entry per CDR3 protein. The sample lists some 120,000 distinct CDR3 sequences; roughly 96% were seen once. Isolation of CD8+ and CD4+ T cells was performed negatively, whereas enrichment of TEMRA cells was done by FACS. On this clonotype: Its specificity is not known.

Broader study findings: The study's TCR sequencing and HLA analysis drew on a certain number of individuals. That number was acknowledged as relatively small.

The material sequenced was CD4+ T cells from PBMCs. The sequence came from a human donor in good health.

CDR3 protein: CSVEVRGRLNTEAFF. Here the CDR3 DNA reads TGCAGCGTTGAAGTCCGGGGACGGTTGAACACTGAAGCTTTCTTT. The chain is built from TRBV29-1 and TRBJ1-1; TRBD1 is a possible D gene (5 bases). The V and J ends lost 1 base and 0 bases respectively, with 12 bases between them. The CDR3 sequence is 15 residues long. Germline-derived CDR1 and CDR2 are SQVTM and ANQGSEA.